What follows describes a single T cell receptor beta chain. Its target antigen remains unknown. No base quality values were provided; no much bigger clone lies one nucleotide off. TCRbeta CDR3 regions were amplified from genomic DNA by means of the immunoSEQ Assay, a bias-controlled multiplex PCR. In the source study's methods: The number of nucleated cells in each sample was estimated by amplification of reference gene primers within the assay. Sequence reads were collapsed and filtered to measure the absolute abundance of every unique TCRbeta CDR3 rearrangement. For each sample, productive Simpson clonality was calculated as the square root of Simpson's diversity index over productive rearrangements. Held by TCRdb, this immuneACCESS table contains in-frame sequences only and omits some clones. Under half of the omission traces to an unresolved V gene where checked; the cause of the rest is unknown. V, J and clone size derive from that table, while D and trimming were established from the DNA sequence. The sample profile shows about 250,000 clones; roughly 88% of them were found once. The leading ten clones occupy about 4.3% of the sample.

These data belong to a study of blood T cell repertoires in COVID-19 (TCRdb year 2020). With respect to the entire study: Samples from collaborators originated in the United States, Italy and Spain and spanned both the acute and convalescent phases of COVID-19. The sample metadata nearly always contained a de-identified subject ID, COVID-19 status, age in years and sex. The dataset comprised deeply sampled blood TCRbeta repertoires from subjects exposed to, actively infected with, or recovered from COVID-19. HLA class I and class II types, where available, came from metadata supplied by the sample provider rather than from assay-based typing. Samples were obtained from the ongoing ImmuneRACE study (first 160 participants) and from some 1,300 subjects provided by 6 global collaborators. The prospective study material was composed of cDNA or gDNA derived from T cells, B-cell-depleted T cells, or PBMCs. The repertoires were released in a freely available public database meant as a resource for research on the immune response to SARS-CoV-2. The paper as a whole reports these results and caveats: The quantity of clinical and demographic metadata differed by source and by participant and was supplied without curation.

In the prospective study, participants were about 18 to 95 years old, resided in about two dozen geographic areas of the United States, and were enrolled through a virtual design. To assign participants to cohorts, the prospective study relied on clinical history that participants themselves reported in a screening survey and a study questionnaire. For ImmuneRACE Cohort 3, a participant was defined as recovered based on two consecutive negative NP/OP PCR tests, clearance by a healthcare professional, or resolution of symptoms. In the prospective study, whole blood, serum and a nasopharyngeal or oropharyngeal swab were collected from each participant by mobile phlebotomists. Participants in the prospective study had the option to provide additional blood draws and questionnaires over a roughly two-month period. Before DNA extraction, blood samples from the prospective study were shipped at room temperature or frozen.

Relative to germline, V is 4 bases shorter and J is 0 bases shorter, with 24 bases between their ends. CDR1 and CDR2, per the germline V gene, are SQVTM and ANQGSEA. The CDR3 numbers 18 residues from cysteine through phenylalanine. Solely the CDR3 DNA is kept, with 54 bases framed from the first base. The source material was PBMCs or T cells enriched from blood (not recorded which). This TCR came from a woman in her 30s who had recovered from COVID-19. The sequence is built from TRBV29-1 and TRBJ1-2; no D gene is confidently identified. The sequenced DNA is TGCAGCGTTGTTGCCCAGGCAAGTTCTCTCCCCCCTAACTATGGCTACACCTTC. Its product reads: CSVVAQASSLPPNYGYTF.